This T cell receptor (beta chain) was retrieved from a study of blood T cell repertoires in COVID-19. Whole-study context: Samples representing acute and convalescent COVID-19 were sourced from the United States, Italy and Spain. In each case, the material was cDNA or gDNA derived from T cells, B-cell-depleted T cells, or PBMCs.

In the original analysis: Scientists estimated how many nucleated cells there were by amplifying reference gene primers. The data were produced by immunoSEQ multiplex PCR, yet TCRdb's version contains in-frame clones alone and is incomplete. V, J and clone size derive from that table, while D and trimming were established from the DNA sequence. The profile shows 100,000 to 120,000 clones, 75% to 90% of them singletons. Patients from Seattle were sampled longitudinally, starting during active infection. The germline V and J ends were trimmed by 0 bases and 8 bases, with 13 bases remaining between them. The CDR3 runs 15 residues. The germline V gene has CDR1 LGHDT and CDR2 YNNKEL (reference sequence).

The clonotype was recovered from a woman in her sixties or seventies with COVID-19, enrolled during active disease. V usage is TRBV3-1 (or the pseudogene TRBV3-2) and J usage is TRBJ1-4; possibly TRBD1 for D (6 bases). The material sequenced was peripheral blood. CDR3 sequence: CASSQDRTVGEKLFF. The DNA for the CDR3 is TGTGCCAGCAGCCAAGATAGGACAGTCGGGGAAAAACTGTTTTTT.